These 7 T cell receptor beta chains share one sample of origin, sequenced in a study of blood T cell repertoires in COVID-19. Using immunoSEQ multiplex PCR, the repertoire was profiled, and TCRdb retains in-frame clones only, with some absent. The sample holds a few hundred thousand clones; roughly 86% are singletons and the top ten take 1.9%. Sequencing input: PBMCs or T cells enriched from blood (not recorded which). The receptors derive from a man aged 35-49 years in a cohort exposed to, infected with or recovered from COVID-19 (not recorded which).

The V gene is TRBV6-5, the J gene TRBJ2-7, with D possibly TRBD2 on 6 matching bases. Trimming pared 7 bases from V and 5 bases from J, leaving 21 bases between. CDR1 MNHEY and CDR2 SVGAGI come from the germline V gene. The CDR3 contains 15 residues. CDR3 protein: CASTPSSGGINEQYF. In nucleotides, the CDR3 is TGTGCCAGCACTCCCTCGTCCGGGGGAATCAACGAGCAGTACTTC.

The sample holds many counts of this clone. Additional DNA sequences in this sample encode the identical CDR3. This chain uses TRBV4-1 with TRBJ2-1; 12 positions match TRBD2. There are 17 residues in the CDR3. Germline CDR1 and CDR2: MGHRA and YSYEKL. With V trimmed by 0 bases and J by 3 bases, 3 bases remained unmatched. The CDR3 DNA sequence: TGCGCCAGCAGCCAAGATCTAGCGGGAGGGCACTACAATGAGCAGTTCTTC. Translation: CASSQDLAGGHYNEQFF.

This chain uses TRBV5-4 with TRBJ1-3; D is uncertain. The V and J ends lost 6 bases and 0 bases respectively, with 13 bases between them. The CDR3 runs to 15 residues. Germline assignment: CDR1 SGHNT and CDR2 YYREEE (reference sequence). CDR3 region: CASTDLRNSGNTIYF. CDR3 bases: TGTGCCAGCACGGATTTGAGGAACTCTGGAAACACCATATATTTT.

The rearrangement joins TRBV7-7 to TRBJ2-2; 8 nucleotides match TRBD1. J gave up 3 bases and V 5 bases, and 5 bases lay outside the gene matches. The CDR3 contains 15 residues. Germline lookup yields CDR1 SSHAT and CDR2 FNYEAQ (reference sequence). The CDR3 region is CASSPDRGDTGELFF. Here the CDR3 DNA reads TGTGCCAGCAGCCCCGACAGGGGTGACACCGGGGAGCTGTTTTTT.

The gene calls are TRBV19 and TRBJ2-1, with a tentative D call TRBD1 (6 bases). Germline CDR1 reads LNHDA; CDR2 reads SQIVND (reference sequence). CDR3 length equals 14 residues. The V end lost 2 bases, the J end lost 7 bases, and 12 bases lay between the germline ends. The CDR3 here is CASSIPRGKNEQFF. The DNA for the CDR3 is TGTGCCAGTAGTATACCCAGGGGTAAGAATGAGCAGTTCTTC.

The chain uses TRBV11-3 and TRBJ2-7; D perhaps matches TRBD2 (6 bases). The V end was cut by 0 bases, the J end by 3 bases, with 12 bases between. CDR1 and CDR2 (germline): SGHNT, YENEEA. This CDR3 has 15 residues. CDR3: CASSLDRSGYYEQYF. The CDR3 region has the DNA TGTGCCAGCAGCTTAGATCGTAGCGGATACTACGAGCAGTACTTC.

V is TRBV28 and J is TRBJ1-6, with D possibly TRBD1 on 6 matching bases. The CDR3 is 17 residues long. Germline assignment: CDR1 MDHEN and CDR2 SYDVKM. Trimming removed 4 bases at V and 10 bases at J, with 23 bases between. CDR3 nucleotide sequence: TGTGCCAGCAGTTCCCCAGGGCTGCAGGGGTTAGGATCACCCCTCCACTTT. This codes for CASSSPGLQGLGSPLHF.